Listed here are 29 T cell receptor beta chains from one sample, sequenced in a study of cytomegalovirus exposure and HLA in healthy donors. The protocol was immunoSEQ multiplex PCR, while the TCRdb copy is restricted to in-frame clones and leaves out a portion. Of approximately 90,000 clones in the sample, approximately 93% were seen once. The sequenced material came from PBMCs. These TCRs come from a woman in her twenties or thirties in good health and CMV-seropositive.

V is TRBV7-9 and J is TRBJ2-2; 8 bases align to TRBD2. V was clipped by 2 bases and J by 4 bases; unmatched bases: 3. CDR1 SEHNR and CDR2 FQNEAQ come from the germline V gene (reference sequence). The CDR3 contains 15 residues. The CDR3 nucleotides read TGTGCCAGCAGCTTAATAGCGGGACTCACCGGGGAGCTGTTTTTT. Amino acid sequence: CASSLIAGLTGELFF.

CDR3 residues: CASSRTAYEQYF. CDR3 DNA: TGTGCCAGCAGTCGGACAGCCTACGAGCAGTACTTC. The chain has TRBV6-5 and TRBJ2-7; D may be TRBD1 (6 bases). CDR3 length equals 12 residues. Trimming shortened V by 5 bases and J by 2 bases, and 7 bases separated the two germline ends. The V gene's germline CDR1 is MNHEY and CDR2 SVGAGI.

The CDR3 region has the DNA TGTGCCAGACTGGGGAAGAGCGGGAGGGAGACCCAGTACTTC. It is translated as CARLGKSGRETQYF. The chain links TRBV6-7 to TRBJ2-5; 9 bases are shared with TRBD2. TRBV6-7 is marked as an open reading frame, function uncertain. After removal of 9 bases from V and 5 bases from J, the junction contained 10 bases not matched to a gene. CDR3 length: 14 amino acids.

The chain couples TRBV2 to TRBJ2-7, with D perhaps TRBD2 (6 bases). Germline CDR1 is SNHLY and CDR2 is FYNNEI. V was cut by 3 bases and J by 5 bases, with 17 bases left in between. The CDR3 has 15 amino acids. CDR3 loop: CASSEVLVRDDEQYF. DNA of the CDR3: TGTGCCAGCAGTGAGGTTCTGGTGCGGGACGACGAGCAGTACTTC.

The chain links TRBV4-1 to TRBJ2-3; no reliable D call. CDR3 length equals 12 residues. Germline lookup yields CDR1 MGHRA and CDR2 YSYEKL. V was cut by 0 bases and J by 9 bases, with 7 bases left in between. As DNA, the CDR3 is TGCGCCAGCAGCCAAGATAAGAGAACGCAGTATTTT. It specifies CASSQDKRTQYF.

This rearrangement joins TRBV6-5 to TRBJ1-4; 7 nucleotides line up with TRBD1. CDR1 is MNHEY, CDR2 SVGAGI, per germline. V lost 5 bases, J lost 8 bases, and 8 bases stayed unmatched. The CDR3 runs to 14 residues. The CDR3 loop reads CASSRQGSGEKLFF. In DNA, the CDR3 is TGTGCCAGCAGTCGACAGGGTTCGGGGGAAAAACTGTTTTTT.

The chain uses TRBV13 and TRBJ2-7; 7 bases fit TRBD1. This CDR3 is 17 amino acids long. V was clipped by 5 bases and J by 3 bases; unmatched bases: 16. CDR1 is PRHDT and CDR2 is FYEKMQ in the germline V gene (reference sequence). The DNA for the CDR3 is TGTGCCAGCAGCAGCTACCAGGGGGTTGGCAGGGGCTACGAGCAGTACTTC. It is translated as CASSSYQGVGRGYEQYF.

This sequence joins TRBV6-6 and TRBJ1-2; D remains unclear. V shed 6 bases and J shed 6 bases, with 5 bases lying between them. Germline lookup yields CDR1 MNHNY and CDR2 SVGAGI (reference sequence). CDR3 length equals 10 residues. The CDR3 here is CASRTNGYTF. CDR3 sequence (DNA): TGTGCCAGCAGGACAAATGGCTACACCTTC.

The chain has TRBV29-1 and TRBJ2-5; 7 nucleotides agree with TRBD2. CDR1 is SQVTM and CDR2 is ANQGSEA in the germline V gene. V shed 0 bases, J shed 2 bases, and the junction held 6 bases outside the gene matches. The CDR3 is made up of 15 amino acids. CDR3 sequence reads: CSVEESLAEQETQYF. Written as DNA, the CDR3 is TGCAGCGTTGAAGAATCCCTAGCGGAACAAGAGACCCAGTACTTC.

This chain connects TRBV29-1 to TRBJ2-7; 10 bases are a match to TRBD1. The CDR3 spans 14 residues. The V gene end was trimmed by 2 bases and the J gene end by 3 bases; junction bases not matched to a gene: 4. CDR1 SQVTM and CDR2 ANQGSEA come from the germline V gene. CDR3 amino acids: CSVERGTGDYEQYF. CDR3 DNA sequence: TGCAGCGTTGAAAGGGGGACAGGGGACTACGAGCAGTACTTC.

The J gene is TRBJ1-5, the V gene TRBV5-1; 7 bases line up with TRBD1. The J segment lost 3 bases and the V segment lost 4 bases, leaving 4 bases of the junction unmatched. Germline CDR1 reads SGHRS; CDR2 reads YFSETQ. The CDR3 is 14 amino acids. CDR3 nucleotide sequence: TGCGCCAGCAGCCTGGGACAGCCCAATCAGCCCCAGCATTTT. Protein sequence: CASSLGQPNQPQHF.

This clone was recorded once. The chain is built from TRBV7-3 and TRBJ2-2, with 8 bases matching TRBD2. Per the germline V gene, CDR1 is SGHTA and CDR2 is FQGTGA. The CDR3 is 14 amino acids. V trimming: 2 bases; J trimming: 5 bases; junction bases outside the gene matches: 1. CDR3 sequence: CASSLGGRTGELFF. For the CDR3, the DNA is TGTGCCAGCAGCTTAGGCGGGAGGACCGGGGAGCTGTTTTTT. Combining the CDR3 with reference TRBV7-3 and TRBJ2-2 gives the whole variable domain GAGVSQTPSNKVTEKGKYVELRCDPISGHTALYWYRQSLGQGPEFLIYFQGTGAADDSGLPNDRFFAVRPEGSVSTLKIQRTERGDSAVYLCASSLGGRTGELFFGEGSRLTVL.

The gene calls are TRBV30 and TRBJ1-5; 7 positions agree with TRBD1. V lost 5 bases and J lost 1; bases outside the gene matches: 5. The CDR3 spans 14 residues. Germline V gene sequence: CDR1 GTSNPN, CDR2 SVGIG (reference sequence). DNA for the CDR3: TGTGCCTGGGATACAGGGGTCAGCAATCAGCCCCAGCATTTT. It specifies CAWDTGVSNQPQHF.

This clone was observed a single time. CDR3 DNA sequence: TGTGCCTGGAGTGTACCGGGGAATCGGGCTAATCAGCCCCAGCATTTT. Its translation: CAWSVPGNRANQPQHF. The V gene is TRBV30, the J gene TRBJ1-5; no reliable D call. The V gene's germline CDR1 is GTSNPN and CDR2 SVGIG (reference sequence). Trimming took off 0 bases at V and 4 bases at J, with 16 bases between the two ends. The CDR3 has 16 residues.

The chain couples TRBV11-2 to TRBJ2-7; 7 positions match TRBD2. Germline assignment: CDR1 SGHAT and CDR2 FQNNGV. With V trimmed by 5 bases and J by 2 bases, 6 bases remained unmatched. The CDR3 runs 14 residues. CDR3 in DNA: TGTGCCAGCAGCGCCGGGGGGAGCCCCTACGAGCAGTACTTC. Translation: CASSAGGSPYEQYF. Using reference TRBV11-2 and TRBJ2-7 for the parts outside the CDR3, the full variable domain is EAGVAQSPRYKIIEKRQSVAFWCNPISGHATLYWYQQILGQGPKLLIQFQNNGVVDDSQLPKDRFSAERLKGVDSTLKIQPAKLEDSAVYLCASSAGGSPYEQYFGPGTRLTVT.

The rearrangement uses TRBV28 and TRBJ2-2, with 9 bases fitting TRBD2. Germline-derived CDR1 and CDR2 are MDHEN and SYDVKM. V shed 3 bases and J 4 bases; nucleotides not matched to a gene: 9. The CDR3 length is 17 residues. CDR3 residues: CASSFSSGISPTGELFF. In DNA form, the CDR3 reads TGTGCCAGCAGTTTCTCTAGCGGGATCTCCCCCACCGGGGAGCTGTTTTTT.

The chain combines TRBV9 with TRBJ1-3; tentatively, D is TRBD1 (5 bases). Germline lookup yields CDR1 SGDLS and CDR2 YYNGEE. CDR3 length equals 16 residues. V was pared by 0 bases and J by 4 bases, with 14 bases between. This CDR3 is CASSVEVGGIGNTIYF. Written as DNA, the CDR3 is TGTGCCAGCAGCGTAGAGGTCGGGGGGATAGGAAACACCATATATTTT.

The chain is built from TRBV25-1 and TRBJ2-1; D gene ambiguous. In germline, CDR1 is MGHDK, CDR2 SYGVNS. The CDR3 totals 15 residues. V was shortened by 3 bases and J by 0 bases, with 9 bases between the two germline ends. In DNA, the CDR3 is TGTGCCAGCAGTGATAGTTACAGCTCCTACAATGAGCAGTTCTTC. Translation: CASSDSYSSYNEQFF.

The rearrangement uses TRBV11-2 and TRBJ1-2; D uncertain. Germline V gives CDR1 SGHAT, CDR2 FQNNGV. V was cut by 2 bases and J by 4 bases, with 17 bases left in between. This CDR3 is 16 amino acids long. CDR3: CASSLSGGGTPYGYTF. CDR3 sequence (DNA): TGTGCCAGCAGCTTATCTGGTGGCGGAACTCCCTATGGCTACACCTTC.

The rearrangement links TRBV9 to TRBJ2-1, with D possibly TRBD1 on 5 matching bases. This CDR3 spans 18 amino acids. V lost 3 bases and J 4 bases, leaving 23 bases between the germline ends. Germline V gene sequence: CDR1 SGDLS, CDR2 YYNGEE. The CDR3 protein is CASSETVQGILTYNEQFF. The CDR3 nucleotides are TGTGCCAGCAGCGAGACAGTCCAGGGAATCCTAACTTACAATGAGCAGTTCTTC.

The rearrangement joins TRBV4-1 to TRBJ2-3; 7 nucleotides line up with TRBD1. Germline V gene data show CDR1 as MGHRA and CDR2 as YSYEKL. Trimming removed 0 bases from V and 3 bases from J; junction bases left unmatched: 6. The CDR3 spans 16 residues. Here the CDR3 DNA reads TGCGCCAGCAGCCAAGACCCGGGACAGTGGACAGATACGCAGTATTTT. This encodes CASSQDPGQWTDTQYF.

The chain couples TRBV4-1 to TRBJ2-2; D is perhaps TRBD1 (6 bases). The CDR3 is made up of 16 amino acids. Deletions cut 2 bases from V and 1 base from J, with 11 bases between. Germline CDR1 MGHRA, CDR2 YSYEKL. CDR3 coding DNA: TGCGCCAGCAGCCAATTTGACAGGAAGAACACCGGGGAGCTGTTTTTT. This translates into CASSQFDRKNTGELFF.

CDR3 in DNA: TGTGCCAGCAGCGTCGGTTGGGGGGTCACCGGGGAGCTGTTTTTT. Protein product: CASSVGWGVTGELFF. The chain couples TRBV9 to TRBJ2-2; perhaps TRBD2 as D (6 bases). CDR1 is SGDLS and CDR2 is YYNGEE in the germline V gene. Trimming took 2 bases from V and 4 from J, leaving 12 bases between them. CDR3 length: 15 amino acids.

The table lists this clone with a count of one. This chain joins TRBV6-1 and TRBJ1-1; D may be TRBD1 (5 bases). Trimming shortened V by 7 bases and J by 1 base, and 7 bases separated the two germline ends. Germline CDR1 reads MNHNS; CDR2 reads SASEGT. This CDR3 is 12 amino acids long. In DNA, the CDR3 is TGTGCCAGCATTACAGGGAACACTGAAGCTTTCTTT. It is translated as CASITGNTEAFF.

This clone was recorded once. The V and J genes are TRBV9 and TRBJ2-1; D unresolved. This CDR3 spans 15 amino acids. V was cut by 1 base and J by 0 bases, with 8 bases left in between. Germline V gene sequence: CDR1 SGDLS, CDR2 YYNGEE. The CDR3 sequence is CASSVTTSSYNEQFF. The CDR3 coding sequence is TGTGCCAGCAGCGTAACTACGAGCTCCTACAATGAGCAGTTCTTC. Based on the CDR3 plus reference TRBV9 and TRBJ2-1, the full variable domain is DSGVTQTPKHLITATGQRVTLRCSPRSGDLSVYWYQQSLDQGLQFLIQYYNGEERAKGNILERFSAQQFPDLHSELNLSSLELGDSALYFCASSVTTSSYNEQFFGPGTRLTVL.

V is TRBV5-4 and J is TRBJ2-1; 9 positions match TRBD2. V lost 0 bases, J lost 4 bases, and 5 bases stayed unmatched. The CDR3 is made up of 16 amino acids. Germline V CDR1 and CDR2: SGHNT, YYREEE (reference sequence). CDR3: CASSLGEREVYNEQFF. CDR3 DNA sequence: TGTGCCAGCAGCTTGGGGGAGCGGGAGGTTTACAATGAGCAGTTCTTC.

The chain links TRBV18 to TRBJ2-1; D unresolved. The V gene lost 0 bases and the J gene lost 1 base, with 10 bases spanning the gap. Germline V CDR1 and CDR2: KGHSH, LQKENI. The CDR3 loop spans 16 amino acids. The CDR3 nucleotides read TGTGCCAGCTCACCACCCATAGCCGAATCCTACAATGAGCAGTTCTTC. As protein: CASSPPIAESYNEQFF.

The chain couples TRBV25-1 to TRBJ2-3, with TRBD2 identical over 8 bases. The CDR3 is 15 amino acids. The V segment lost 5 bases and the J segment 0 bases; nucleotides outside the gene matches: 4. CDR1 and CDR2 from the germline V gene are MGHDK and SYGVNS. This CDR3 reads CASSIPSGSTDTQYF. The CDR3 DNA is TGTGCCAGCAGTATCCCTAGCGGGAGCACAGATACGCAGTATTTT.

The gene calls are TRBV13 and TRBJ2-5; D may be TRBD1 (5 bases). The CDR3 is 15 amino acids. Germline loops: CDR1 PRHDT, CDR2 FYEKMQ (reference sequence). V was trimmed by 2 bases and J by 2 bases, leaving 12 bases between them. CDR3 amino acids: CASSLRDRTQETQYF. The CDR3 DNA follows: TGTGCCAGCAGCTTAAGAGACAGAACACAAGAGACCCAGTACTTC. Complete variable domain (other parts from reference TRBV13 and TRBJ2-5): AAGVIQSPRHLIKEKRETATLKCYPIPRHDTVYWYQQGPGQDPQFLISFYEKMQSDKGSIPDRFSAQQFSDYHSELNMSSLELGDSALYFCASSLRDRTQETQYFGPGTRLLVL.